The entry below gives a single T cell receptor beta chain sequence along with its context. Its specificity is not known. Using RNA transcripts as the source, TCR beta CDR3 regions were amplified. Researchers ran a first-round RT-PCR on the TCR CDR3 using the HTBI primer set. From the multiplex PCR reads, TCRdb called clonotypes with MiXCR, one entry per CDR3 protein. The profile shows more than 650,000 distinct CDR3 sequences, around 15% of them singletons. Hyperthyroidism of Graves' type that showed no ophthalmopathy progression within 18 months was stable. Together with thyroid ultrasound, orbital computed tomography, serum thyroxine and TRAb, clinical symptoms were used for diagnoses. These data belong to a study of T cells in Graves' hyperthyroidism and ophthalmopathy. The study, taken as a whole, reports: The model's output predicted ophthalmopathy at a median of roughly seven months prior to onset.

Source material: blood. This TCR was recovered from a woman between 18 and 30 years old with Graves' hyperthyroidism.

The CDR3 sequence: CSAYPGGPTEAFF. The CDR3 coding sequence is TGCAGTGCCTATCCGGGGGGTCCCACTGAAGCTTTCTTT. The genes are TRBV20-1 and TRBJ1-1; a possible D gene is TRBD1 (5 bases). V was shortened by 6 bases and J by 4 bases, with 15 bases between the two germline ends. Germline CDR1 is DFQATT and CDR2 is SNEGSKA (reference sequence). This CDR3 has 13 amino acids.